The present T cell receptor beta chain was sequenced within a study of technical replicates of blood from a handful of donors. The assay was immunoSEQ multiplex PCR, and TCRdb's table has in-frame clones only and misses some. The sample holds over 10,000 clones, 80% to 95% seen once. The sample comprised PBMCs. The origin of this receptor is a human donor in good health.

The CDR3 DNA sequence: TGTGCCAGCAGCTTGTTGGGGCCCATTGGGGGAAACACCATATATTTT. Translating it yields CASSLLGPIGGNTIYF. This chain links TRBV5-4 with TRBJ1-3, with D possibly matching TRBD1 (5 bases). CDR3 length: 16 amino acids. With 1 base removed from V and 4 bases from J, the gap between germline ends came to 15 bases. Germline CDR1 is SGHNT and CDR2 is YYREEE (reference sequence). Full variable domain (outside the CDR3, taken from reference TRBV5-4 and TRBJ1-3): ETGVTQSPTHLIKTRGQQVTLRCSSQSGHNTVSWYQQALGQGPQFIFQYYREEENGRGNFPPRFSGLQFPNYSSELNVNALELDDSALYLCASSLLGPIGGNTIYFGEGSWLTVV.